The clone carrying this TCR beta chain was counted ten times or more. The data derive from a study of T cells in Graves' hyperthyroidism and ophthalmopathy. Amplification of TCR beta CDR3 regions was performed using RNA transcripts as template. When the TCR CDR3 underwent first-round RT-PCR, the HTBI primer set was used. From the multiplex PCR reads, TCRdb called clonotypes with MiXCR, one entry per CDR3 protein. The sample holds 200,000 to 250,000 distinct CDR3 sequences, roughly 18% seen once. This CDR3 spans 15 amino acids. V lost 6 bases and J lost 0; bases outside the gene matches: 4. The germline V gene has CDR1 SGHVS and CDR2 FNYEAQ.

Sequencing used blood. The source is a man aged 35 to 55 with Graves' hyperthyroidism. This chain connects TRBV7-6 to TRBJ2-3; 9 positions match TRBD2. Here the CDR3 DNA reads TGTGCCAGCAGGCCTAGCGGGGAGAGCACAGATACGCAGTATTTT. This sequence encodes CASRPSGESTDTQYF.